The T cell receptor (beta chain) under discussion was sequenced for a study of memory CD4+ T cells and cytomegalovirus serostatus. Background on the study: Donors were healthy Belgian adults, fewer than ten CMV seropositive and about 24 seronegative.

Original processing methods: Out-of-frame sequences were removed, leaving a few million distinct TCRbeta sequences. Sequencing was performed with immunoSEQ multiplex PCR; in TCRdb, only in-frame clones are kept and a portion is missing. For V, J and clone size, that table is used; D and trimming come from the DNA. Among tens of thousands of clones, approximately 79% were seen once, and the ten largest hold around 0.83%. The length of the CDR3 is 13 residues. Germline values: CDR1 MGHRA, CDR2 YSYEKL. V was pared by 6 bases and J by 5 bases, with 12 bases between. This clone was counted between two and nine times. What it recognizes is unknown. Single viable CD3+CD4+CD8-CD45RO+ cells were sorted as the memory CD4+ T cells. Findings of the study overall: Of about 150 reported CMV TCRbeta sequences, 65 to 85 were found in memory CD4+ repertoires.

The sequence came from an adult in good health and CMV-seronegative. The source material was memory CD4+ T cells from blood. The genes are TRBV4-1 and TRBJ2-3, with a tentative D call TRBD1 (6 bases). The CDR3 loop is CASSPQGRDTQYF. CDR3 bases: TGCGCCAGCAGTCCACAGGGTAGAGATACGCAGTATTTT.